This TCR beta chain was sequenced for a study of control samples from healthy donors and cancer patients. As to this clone: Other DNA sequences in the sample encode the same CDR3.

Only in-frame clones appear in the TCRdb table, and some are missing; sequencing was by immunoSEQ multiplex PCR. The profile shows roughly 81,000 clones, roughly 82% of them singletons. The CDR3 runs 15 residues. The germline V gene has CDR1 MNHEY and CDR2 SVGAGI. V shed 5 bases, J shed 8 bases, and the junction held 12 bases outside the gene matches. The gene calls are TRBV6-5 and TRBJ1-2; 9 positions match TRBD1. The TCR was taken from a man aged 55 to 69 with head and neck cancer. The sequenced sample consisted of PBMCs. CDR3 in DNA: TGTGCCAGCAGTCCATCCGGGACAGGGTATTTAGGCTACACCTTC. Its translation is CASSPSGTGYLGYTF.